One T cell receptor (beta chain) is described in this entry. Germline V CDR1 and CDR2: SGHNT, YENEEA. The CDR3 covers 15 residues. The V end lost 0 bases, the J end lost 2 bases, and 11 bases lay between the germline ends. Only in-frame clones appear in the TCRdb table, and some are missing; sequencing was by immunoSEQ multiplex PCR. This sample carries under 700,000 clones, approximately 80% of them seen once, and the ten largest clones take more than 0.01%. The sample belongs to a study of shared T cell receptors in the human thymus. Separately, the same data were catalogued under a study of human thymus T cells. In that study: Corrective surgery for congenital heart defects was being performed on the healthy Finnish infants who served as donors. In thymic and blood repertoires alike, V and J usage looked biased.

The J gene is TRBJ2-7, the V gene TRBV11-3, with D perhaps matching TRBD2 (5 bases). This sequence originates from a boy younger than two with a congenital heart defect. The sequencing input was thymocytes. The DNA of the CDR3 is TGTGCCAGCAGCTTAGATCAAGGAGGAGCCTACGAGCAGTACTTC. It translates to CASSLDQGGAYEQYF.